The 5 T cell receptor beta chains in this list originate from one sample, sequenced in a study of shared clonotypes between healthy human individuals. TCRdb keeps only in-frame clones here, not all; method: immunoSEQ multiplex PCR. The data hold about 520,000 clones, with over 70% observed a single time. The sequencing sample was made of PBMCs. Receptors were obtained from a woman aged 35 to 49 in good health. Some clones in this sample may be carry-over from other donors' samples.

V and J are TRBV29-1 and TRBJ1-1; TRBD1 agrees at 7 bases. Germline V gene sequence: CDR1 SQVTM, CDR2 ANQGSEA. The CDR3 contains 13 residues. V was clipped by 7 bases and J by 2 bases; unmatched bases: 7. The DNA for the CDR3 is TGCAGCGCAAGACAGGGTGGAAACACTGAAGCTTTCTTT. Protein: CSARQGGNTEAFF.

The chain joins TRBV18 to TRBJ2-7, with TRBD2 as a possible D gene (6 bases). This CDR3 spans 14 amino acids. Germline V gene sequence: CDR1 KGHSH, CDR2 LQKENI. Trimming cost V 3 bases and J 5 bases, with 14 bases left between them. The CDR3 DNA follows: TGTGCCAGCTCACCCCGGACTACCTCGGACGAGCAGTACTTC. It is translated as CASSPRTTSDEQYF.

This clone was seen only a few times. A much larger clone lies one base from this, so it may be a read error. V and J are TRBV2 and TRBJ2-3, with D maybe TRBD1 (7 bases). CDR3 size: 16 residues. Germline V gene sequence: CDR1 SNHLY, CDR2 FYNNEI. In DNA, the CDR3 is TGTGCCGGCAGTGACGGGGGACAGAGCTACACAGATACGCAGTATTTT. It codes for CAGSDGGQSYTDTQYF.

CDR3 region: CASSPGTSGTGELFF. DNA of the CDR3: TGCGCCAGCAGCCCCGGGACTAGCGGGACCGGGGAGCTGTTTTTT. The chain uses TRBV4-3 and TRBJ2-2, with TRBD2 matching 12 bases. Per the germline V gene, CDR1 is LGHNA and CDR2 is YSLEER. V lost 4 bases to trimming and J lost 5 bases; unmatched junction nucleotides: 2. CDR3 length: 15 amino acids.

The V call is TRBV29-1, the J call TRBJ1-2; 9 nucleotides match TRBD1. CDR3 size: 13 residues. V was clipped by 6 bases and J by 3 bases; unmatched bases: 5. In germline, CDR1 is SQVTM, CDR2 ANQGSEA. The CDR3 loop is CSVYRGPDYGYTF. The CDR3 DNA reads TGCAGCGTGTACAGGGGGCCCGACTATGGCTACACCTTC.